A selection of T cell receptor beta chains follows, all from one sample in a study of T and B cells in COVID-19 patients. In TCRdb, the multiplex PCR reads were re-called with MiXCR into one record per CDR3 protein. The repertoire holds 15,000 to 20,000 distinct CDR3 sequences, approximately 30% seen once, with 4% to 5.5% in the top ten. Sequenced: blood. The origin of the receptors is a human donor who had recovered from COVID-19. Each CDR3 is given with its conserved first and last residue. The order of the fields is V gene, J gene, clone size, D gene, CDR3 DNA, CDR3 protein. D genes are given only for firm matches. Clone size, where shown, is once, few, many, or a class for clones that have expanded.

v_gene: TRBV5-4
j_gene: TRBJ2-1
abundance: -
d_gene: -
CDR3nt: TGTGCCAGCAGTTTCAGAGGGGGGGTTAACAATGAGCAGTTCTTC
CDR3aa: CASSFRGGVNNEQFF

v_gene: TRBV6-5
j_gene: TRBJ2-6
abundance: -
d_gene: -
CDR3nt: TGTGCCAGCCACGGGGCCAACGTCCTGACTTTC
CDR3aa: CASHGANVLTF

v_gene: TRBV5-1
j_gene: TRBJ2-3
abundance: -
d_gene: TRBD1
CDR3nt: TGCGCCAGCAGCCCAGGACAGGGTAGAGATACGCAGTATTTT
CDR3aa: CASSPGQGRDTQYF

v_gene: TRBV19
j_gene: TRBJ2-2
abundance: medium-sized
d_gene: TRBD1
CDR3nt: TGTGCCAGTAGTATGCGAGAGGGGGCGGCGGGGGAGCTGTTTTTT
CDR3aa: CASSMREGAAGELFF

v_gene: TRBV7-2
j_gene: TRBJ2-1
abundance: -
d_gene: -
CDR3nt: TGTGCCAGCAGCGGTGGGGGGGGGCCTCACAATGAGCAGTTCTTC
CDR3aa: CASSGGGGPHNEQFF

v_gene: TRBV7-9
j_gene: TRBJ2-3
abundance: -
d_gene: -
CDR3nt: TGTGCCAGCACCATGGGGGGCGGGGGCACAGATACGCAGTATTTT
CDR3aa: CASTMGGGGTDTQYF

v_gene: TRBV4-3
j_gene: TRBJ2-5
abundance: -
d_gene: TRBD2
CDR3nt: TGCGCCAGCAGCCAAGTCAGACTAGCGGGGGCAGAGACCCAGTACTTC
CDR3aa: CASSQVRLAGAETQYF

v_gene: TRBV27
j_gene: TRBJ1-2
abundance: many
d_gene: -
CDR3nt: TGTGCCAGCTCACGGGATCGGAACTATGGCTACACCTTC
CDR3aa: CASSRDRNYGYTF

v_gene: TRBV10-3
j_gene: TRBJ2-5
abundance: -
d_gene: -
CDR3nt: TGTGCCATCAGTGAGTCTACAGGGAGAGAGACCCAGTACTTC
CDR3aa: CAISESTGRETQYF

v_gene: TRBV10-3
j_gene: TRBJ2-3
abundance: -
d_gene: -
CDR3nt: TGTGCCATCAGTGAGTGGGGGAGCGCTTCAGATACGCAGTATTTT
CDR3aa: CAISEWGSASDTQYF

v_gene: TRBV10-3
j_gene: TRBJ2-2
abundance: -
d_gene: -
CDR3nt: TGTGCCATCAGTCAGGACAGATGGACCGGGGAGCTGTTTTTT
CDR3aa: CAISQDRWTGELFF

v_gene: TRBV15
j_gene: TRBJ2-3
abundance: medium-sized
d_gene: TRBD2
CDR3nt: TGTGCCACCAGCGGCGGGGGGGCCGGCACAGATACGCAGTATTTT
CDR3aa: CATSGGGAGTDTQYF

v_gene: TRBV7-9
j_gene: TRBJ2-7
abundance: once
d_gene: -
CDR3nt: TGTGCCAGCAGCTTCCAGGGACCCGTCACCTACGAGCAGTACTTC
CDR3aa: CASSFQGPVTYEQYF

v_gene: TRBV20-1
j_gene: TRBJ1-1
abundance: -
d_gene: TRBD1
CDR3nt: TGCAGTGCTGCCCGAGGACAGGCAAACACTGAAGCTTTCTTT
CDR3aa: CSAARGQANTEAFF

v_gene: TRBV20-1
j_gene: TRBJ2-1
abundance: -
d_gene: -
CDR3nt: TGCAGTGCGCCCGGGACATACTCCTACAATGAGCAGTTCTTC
CDR3aa: CSAPGTYSYNEQFF

v_gene: TRBV6-1
j_gene: TRBJ2-1
abundance: -
d_gene: TRBD2
CDR3nt: TGTGCCAGCACCCCGGTCGGGGGGACTAGGGTTTTCTTC
CDR3aa: CASTPVGGTRVFF

v_gene: TRBV12-3/TRBV12-4
j_gene: TRBJ2-7
abundance: -
d_gene: -
CDR3nt: TGTGCCAGCAGTTCACTCGCCTCGGGCTACGAGCAGTACTTC
CDR3aa: CASSSLASGYEQYF

v_gene: TRBV19
j_gene: TRBJ2-1
abundance: medium-sized
d_gene: TRBD2
CDR3nt: TGTGCCAGTAAAAATCCGGGACTAGCGGGGGGTACCTACAATGAGCAGTTCTTC
CDR3aa: CASKNPGLAGGTYNEQFF

v_gene: TRBV10-3
j_gene: TRBJ1-3
abundance: -
d_gene: TRBD1
CDR3nt: TGTGCCATCAGTCGGACAGGGAATCCTGGAAACACCATATATTTT
CDR3aa: CAISRTGNPGNTIYF

v_gene: TRBV5-1
j_gene: TRBJ2-6
abundance: -
d_gene: -
CDR3nt: TGCGCCAGCAGCTTGGCCTCCGCTGGGGCCAACGTCCTGACTTTC
CDR3aa: CASSLASAGANVLTF

v_gene: TRBV12-3/TRBV12-4
j_gene: TRBJ2-5
abundance: few
d_gene: TRBD2
CDR3nt: TGTGCCAGCAGTTTTAGCGGGGGGGCAGCTGAGACCCAGTACTTC
CDR3aa: CASSFSGGAAETQYF

v_gene: TRBV19
j_gene: TRBJ2-3
abundance: -
d_gene: -
CDR3nt: TGTGCCAGTAGTATCGGGCAGGGGCCAGAGTACAATACGCAGTATTTT
CDR3aa: CASSIGQGPEYNTQYF

v_gene: TRBV7-2
j_gene: TRBJ2-1
abundance: -
d_gene: TRBD2
CDR3nt: TGTGCCAGCAGGCTCTCGGGGGGGCCCCCCAATGAGCAGTTCTTC
CDR3aa: CASRLSGGPPNEQFF

v_gene: TRBV12-3/TRBV12-4
j_gene: TRBJ2-5
abundance: many
d_gene: -
CDR3nt: TGTGCCAGCAGTTTTACCGGTACAGAGACCCAGTACTTC
CDR3aa: CASSFTGTETQYF

v_gene: TRBV10-3
j_gene: TRBJ2-3
abundance: -
d_gene: TRBD2
CDR3nt: TGTGCCATCAGTGAGTCGAAAAGCGGGGCCTCAGATACGCAGTATTTT
CDR3aa: CAISESKSGASDTQYF

v_gene: TRBV27
j_gene: TRBJ2-6
abundance: many
d_gene: -
CDR3nt: TGTGCCAGCAGAGACAGGGACTATGGGGCCAACGTCCTGACTTTC
CDR3aa: CASRDRDYGANVLTF

v_gene: TRBV4-2
j_gene: TRBJ2-1
abundance: -
d_gene: TRBD1
CDR3nt: TGTGCCAGCAGCTCACAGGGGGGAGGTTTCAATGAGCAGTTCTTC
CDR3aa: CASSSQGGGFNEQFF

v_gene: TRBV6-1
j_gene: TRBJ2-1
abundance: few
d_gene: TRBD2
CDR3nt: TGTGCCAGCAGCACCGGGACTAGCTCCTACAATGAGCAGTTCTTC
CDR3aa: CASSTGTSSYNEQFF

v_gene: TRBV5-1
j_gene: TRBJ2-1
abundance: -
d_gene: TRBD1
CDR3nt: TGCGCCAGCAGCTCTGCCGGGACAGAATACAATGAGCAGTTCTTC
CDR3aa: CASSSAGTEYNEQFF

v_gene: TRBV7-2
j_gene: TRBJ1-6
abundance: -
d_gene: TRBD1
CDR3nt: TGTGCCAGCAGCTTAGGACAGGGATATAATTCACCCCTCCACTTT
CDR3aa: CASSLGQGYNSPLHF

v_gene: TRBV29-1
j_gene: TRBJ1-1
abundance: medium-sized
d_gene: -
CDR3nt: TGCAGCGTCCAATCGGGGCCGGCCGAGGAAGCTTTCTTT
CDR3aa: CSVQSGPAEEAFF

v_gene: TRBV6-1
j_gene: TRBJ2-7
abundance: few
d_gene: -
CDR3nt: TGTGCCAGCCGAATTTTCAGCAGCTCCTACGAGCAGTACTTC
CDR3aa: CASRIFSSSYEQYF

v_gene: TRBV6-2/TRBV6-3
j_gene: TRBJ2-5
abundance: -
d_gene: TRBD2
CDR3nt: TGTGCCAGCAGTTTGCTAGCGGGGGAGTACCAAGAGACCCAGTACTTC
CDR3aa: CASSLLAGEYQETQYF

v_gene: TRBV10-3
j_gene: TRBJ1-2
abundance: -
d_gene: TRBD1
CDR3nt: TGTGCCATCAGGGGGACAGGGACGGTCTATGGCTACACCTTC
CDR3aa: CAIRGTGTVYGYTF

v_gene: TRBV18
j_gene: TRBJ1-5
abundance: -
d_gene: TRBD1
CDR3nt: TGTGCCAGCTCACCACTCGCAGGGGGCAAAGGCAATCAGCCCCAGCATTTT
CDR3aa: CASSPLAGGKGNQPQHF

v_gene: TRBV14
j_gene: TRBJ1-2
abundance: -
d_gene: -
CDR3nt: TGTGCCAGCAGCCCGGGACATCTCTATGGCTACACCTTC
CDR3aa: CASSPGHLYGYTF

v_gene: TRBV5-4
j_gene: TRBJ1-2
abundance: few
d_gene: -
CDR3nt: TGTGCCAGCAGCGTAGGAGGGGACTATGGCTACACCTTC
CDR3aa: CASSVGGDYGYTF

v_gene: TRBV5-4
j_gene: TRBJ2-2
abundance: medium-sized
d_gene: TRBD1
CDR3nt: TGTGCCAGCAGCAGGGGACAGGTCGACGGGGAGCTGTTTTTT
CDR3aa: CASSRGQVDGELFF

v_gene: TRBV24-1
j_gene: TRBJ2-5
abundance: -
d_gene: -
CDR3nt: TGTGCCACCAGTGACCCGTCGGTAGAGACCCAGTACTTC
CDR3aa: CATSDPSVETQYF

v_gene: TRBV18
j_gene: TRBJ2-3
abundance: -
d_gene: -
CDR3nt: TGTGCCAGCTCACGGGACTTAGGGAGCACAGATACGCAGTATTTT
CDR3aa: CASSRDLGSTDTQYF

v_gene: TRBV15
j_gene: TRBJ1-2
abundance: many
d_gene: TRBD1
CDR3nt: TGTGCCACCAGGGGACAGGGTGACTATGGCTACACCTTC
CDR3aa: CATRGQGDYGYTF

v_gene: TRBV27
j_gene: TRBJ2-3
abundance: medium-sized
d_gene: TRBD1
CDR3nt: TGTGCCAGCAGTTTAAGTCCGACAGGGAGAGGCTCAGATACGCAGTATTTT
CDR3aa: CASSLSPTGRGSDTQYF